This T cell receptor (beta chain) was documented in a study of blood T cell repertoires in COVID-19. Study details: From T cells, B-cell-depleted T cells, or PBMCs came the material, which was cDNA or gDNA.

This CDR3 region has 15 residues. Germline V gene sequence: CDR1 MNHEY, CDR2 SVGEGT. Trimming removed 0 bases from V and 1 base from J, with 10 bases in between. Original methodology: Reference gene primers were amplified, and this amplification served to estimate nucleated cell counts. The repertoire was sequenced with immunoSEQ multiplex PCR; TCRdb's copy has only in-frame clones and lacks some. Clonal size and the V and J genes are those of that table, whereas D and trimming came from the DNA. The data show some 140,000 clones, 79% seen once. The chain is built from TRBV6-2 or TRBV6-3 and TRBJ2-7, with D tentatively TRBD2 (6 bases). The sequence was obtained from a man aged 55 to 70 with acute or convalescent COVID-19. Sequenced sample: peripheral blood. The CDR3 region is CASSYSLADSYEQYF. DNA of the CDR3: TGTGCCAGCAGTTACTCCTTAGCGGATTCCTACGAGCAGTACTTC.